Shown below are 31 T cell receptor beta chains from a single sample sequenced in a study of blood T cell repertoires in COVID-19. This table comes from immunoSEQ multiplex PCR, and its TCRdb copy is limited to in-frame clones, with some not included. The table lists 100,000 to 150,000 clones, about 80% of them singletons, with around 4% in the top ten. The sample consisted of peripheral blood. The origin of the receptors is a woman in her forties or fifties with acute or convalescent COVID-19.

This sequence joins TRBV5-1 and TRBJ1-3, with D maybe TRBD1 (5 bases). CDR1 and CDR2 (germline): SGHRS, YFSETQ. Trimming removed 0 bases at V and 0 bases at J, with 22 bases between. The CDR3 extends over 20 amino acids. CDR3 sequence (DNA): TGCGCCAGCAGCTTGGACGGGGGATGGGGTAGGGATAACTCTGGAAACACCATATATTTT. The encoded protein is CASSLDGGWGRDNSGNTIYF.

The chain joins TRBV10-3 to TRBJ1-1; the match to TRBD1 covers 10 bases. Germline V lookup: CDR1 ENHRY, CDR2 SYGVKD. V was clipped by 6 bases and J by 6 bases; unmatched bases: 7. There are 14 residues in the CDR3. The DNA for the CDR3 is TGTGCCATCAGGGGACAGGGGCGAGACCCTGAAGCTTTCTTT. Amino acid sequence: CAIRGQGRDPEAFF.

This clone occurred a few times. The V and J genes are TRBV2 and TRBJ2-1, with D unclear. From germline, CDR1 is SNHLY and CDR2 FYNNEI. CDR3 size: 11 residues. The V end was cut by 8 bases, the J end by 9 bases, with 11 bases between. The CDR3 nucleotides are TGTGCCAGCCTCTCCTTCCGTGAGCAGTTCTTC. It translates to CASLSFREQFF.

J is TRBJ2-2 and V is TRBV7-6, with TRBD2 matching over 7 bases. This CDR3 spans 16 amino acids. Trimming took 1 base from V and 0 from J; bases not matched to a gene: 2. Germline CDR1 is SGHVS and CDR2 is FNYEAQ. CDR3 sequence (DNA): TGTGCCAGCAGCTTAGTGGCGGGAGCGAACACCGGGGAGCTGTTTTTT. It yields the protein CASSLVAGANTGELFF. The variable domain in full, completed from reference TRBV7-6 and TRBJ2-2, reads GAGVSQSPRYKVTKRGQDVALRCDPISGHVSLYWYRQALGQGPEFLTYFNYEAQQDKSGLPNDRFSAERPEGSISTLTIQRTEQRDSAMYRCASSLVAGANTGELFFGEGSRLTVL.

In this sample, this clone turned up a few times. The chain employs TRBV5-1 and TRBJ1-1, with a possible D match to TRBD1 (5 bases). This CDR3 contains 15 residues. Trimming cost V 1 base and J 5 bases, with 15 bases left between them. Germline CDR1 is SGHRS and CDR2 is YFSETQ. Here the CDR3 reads CASSLTGPWKTEAFF. CDR3 DNA sequence: TGCGCCAGCAGCTTGACAGGACCCTGGAAGACTGAAGCTTTCTTT.

The rearrangement uses TRBV30 and TRBJ1-2; D may be TRBD1 (5 bases). The CDR3 consists of 12 residues. Trimming removed 0 bases from V and 4 bases from J, with 6 bases in between. The germline gives CDR1 GTSNPN, CDR2 SVGIG (reference sequence). CDR3 sequence: CAWSVTGYGYTF. For the CDR3, the DNA is TGTGCCTGGAGTGTAACAGGCTATGGCTACACCTTC.

The CDR3 sequence is CASSLSRVGGTEAFF. CDR3 nucleotides: TGCGCCAGCAGCTTGTCCAGGGTGGGAGGAACTGAAGCTTTCTTT. The chain uses TRBV5-1 and TRBJ1-1; tentative D call: TRBD1 (5 bases). The CDR3 is made up of 15 amino acids. Per germline, CDR1 SGHRS and CDR2 YFSETQ. V lost 1 base and J 5 bases, leaving 15 bases between the germline ends.

This rearrangement joins TRBV15 to TRBJ1-6, with 7 bases lining up with TRBD1. The CDR3 sequence is 15 residues long. Looked up from germline, CDR1 is LNHNV and CDR2 is YYDKDF (reference sequence). J was trimmed by 9 bases and V by 3 bases; bases with no gene match: 8. The CDR3 DNA sequence: TGTGCCACCAGCAGGCAGACAGGGCTTGGTTCACCCCTCCACTTT. It yields the protein CATSRQTGLGSPLHF.

V and J are TRBV25-1 and TRBJ1-2, with TRBD1 matching over 8 bases. This CDR3 is built from 16 residues. With V trimmed by 3 bases and J by 3 bases, 9 bases remained unmatched. CDR1 is MGHDK and CDR2 is SYGVNS in the germline V gene. The CDR3 sequence is CASSDRGGTGDYGYTF. CDR3 bases: TGTGCCAGCAGTGATAGGGGAGGGACAGGAGACTATGGCTACACCTTC.

This chain links TRBV10-1 with TRBJ1-1; D is possibly TRBD1 (6 bases). The CDR3 has 13 residues. CDR1 is WNHNN, CDR2 SYGVQD, per germline (reference sequence). Trimming took 6 bases from V and 5 from J, leaving 13 bases between them. Here the CDR3 DNA reads TGCGCCAGCAGAGTTGACAGGTATACTGAAGCTTTCTTT. As protein: CASRVDRYTEAFF.

This clone was counted ten times or more. The chain combines TRBV2 with TRBJ2-1; the match to TRBD1 covers 9 bases. The CDR3 extends over 15 amino acids. V was pared by 8 bases and J by 2 bases, with 7 bases of the junction left unmatched. CDR1 is SNHLY, CDR2 FYNNEI, per germline. The CDR3 DNA reads as TGTGCCAGCGGAGGAGGGGACAGGGCCTACAATGAGCAGTTCTTC. Encoded protein: CASGGGDRAYNEQFF.

The rearrangement joins TRBV7-8 to TRBJ2-4; 8 positions agree with TRBD2. The CDR3 has 16 amino acids. Germline CDR1 SGHVS, CDR2 FQNEAQ. The V gene end was trimmed by 5 bases and the J gene end by 3 bases; junction bases not matched to a gene: 9. In DNA form, the CDR3 reads TGTGCCAGCAGCCCCAGCGGGAGCCTTCTCAAAAACATTCAGTACTTC. Its translation is CASSPSGSLLKNIQYF.

The V call is TRBV1, the J call TRBJ2-1; TRBD2, the D gene given by the table, was not confirmed from the DNA. TRBV1 has pseudogene status. CDR3 length: 15 amino acids. The CDR3 sequence: CTSSQDIAVYNEQFF. DNA for the CDR3: TGCACCAGCAGCCAAGATATAGCAGTCTACAATGAGCAGTTCTTC.

The chain links TRBV6-5 to TRBJ2-2; 9 nucleotides match TRBD1. The V gene end was trimmed by 6 bases and the J gene end by 0 bases; junction bases not matched to a gene: 2. CDR1 is MNHEY, CDR2 SVGAGI, per germline. There are 15 residues in the CDR3. The CDR3 here is CASRYRGPNTGELFF. In DNA, the CDR3 is TGTGCCAGCAGGTACAGGGGGCCGAACACCGGGGAGCTGTTTTTT.

The J gene is TRBJ2-7, the V gene TRBV6-1; a weak D match, TRBD1 (6 bases). CDR3 size: 14 residues. Germline loops: CDR1 MNHNS, CDR2 SASEGT. V was pared by 3 bases and J by 11 bases, with 20 bases between. The chain's CDR3 is CASSETLGQPREYF. CDR3 bases: TGTGCCAGCAGTGAGACCCTTGGACAGCCCCGGGAGTACTTC.

The V and J genes are TRBV19 and TRBJ1-2; 7 positions agree with TRBD1. Germline V gene sequence: CDR1 LNHDA, CDR2 SQIVND (reference sequence). The CDR3 covers 15 residues. The V segment lost 5 bases and the J segment 4 bases; nucleotides outside the gene matches: 10. The CDR3 sequence is CASSGQTGPGYGYTF. The CDR3 DNA reads as TGTGCCAGTAGTGGTCAGACAGGGCCAGGCTATGGCTACACCTTC.

CDR3 DNA: TGTGCCAGCAGCACCTGGACCCGCGGGGATACGCAGTATTTT. Translation: CASSTWTRGDTQYF. The rearrangement uses TRBV3-1 (or the pseudogene TRBV3-2) and TRBJ2-3; a weak D match, TRBD2 (5 bases). Trimming cost V 5 bases and J 6 bases, with 15 bases left between them. Per germline, CDR1 LGHDT and CDR2 YNNKEL (reference sequence). This CDR3 is built from 14 residues.

The V and J genes are TRBV5-4 and TRBJ1-1, with 8 bases aligning to TRBD1. The trim removed 4 bases at V and 6 bases at J, leaving 8 bases unmatched. CDR3 length: 14 residues. CDR1 and CDR2 (germline): SGHNT, YYREEE (reference sequence). Here the CDR3 reads CASSLWQGAAEAFF. The DNA for the CDR3 is TGTGCCAGCAGCCTGTGGCAGGGGGCGGCTGAAGCTTTCTTT.

V usage is TRBV10-2 and J usage is TRBJ1-5; D not resolved. V lost 3 bases to trimming and J lost 6 bases, with 9 bases between them. Germline lookup yields CDR1 WSHSY and CDR2 SAAADI. This CDR3 has 13 residues. The CDR3 sequence: CASSEGRAQPQHF. The CDR3 DNA reads TGCGCCAGCAGTGAAGGGAGGGCTCAGCCCCAGCATTTT.

The chain has TRBV5-4 and TRBJ1-3; perhaps TRBD1 as D (5 bases). The germline V gene encodes CDR1 SGHNT and CDR2 YYREEE (reference sequence). The CDR3 consists of 15 residues. V was pared by 4 bases and J by 2 bases, with 13 bases between. CDR3 in amino acids: CASSPTGEAGNTIYF. As DNA, the CDR3 is TGTGCCAGCAGCCCAACAGGAGAAGCTGGAAACACCATATATTTT.

This rearrangement joins TRBV5-1 to TRBJ2-3; 13 bases line up with TRBD2. In germline, CDR1 is SGHRS, CDR2 YFSETQ. The CDR3 covers 17 residues. V dropped 1 base and J dropped 2; count of bases not matched to a gene: 4. CDR3 sequence: CASSLLTSGRVTDTQYF. The CDR3 nucleotides are TGCGCCAGCAGCTTGTTAACTAGCGGGAGGGTCACAGATACGCAGTATTTT.

The J gene is TRBJ2-5, the V gene TRBV6-1; D perhaps matches TRBD1 (6 bases). The ends were cut back, 1 base at V and 3 bases at J, with 9 bases in the middle. The CDR3 runs 14 residues. Germline CDR1 and CDR2: MNHNS and SASEGT. The CDR3 reads CASSEGPGEETQYF. The CDR3 region has the DNA TGTGCCAGCAGTGAAGGGCCAGGGGAAGAGACCCAGTACTTC.

The V call is TRBV5-1, the J call TRBJ2-7; 9 nucleotides align to TRBD2. Germline CDR1 is SGHRS and CDR2 is YFSETQ. This CDR3 has 14 residues. Trimming at V came to 6 bases and at J to 2 bases, leaving 6 bases not matched to a gene. CDR3 residues: CASTKTSGTYEQYF. The CDR3 nucleotides are TGCGCCAGCACTAAGACTAGCGGTACCTACGAGCAGTACTTC.

The chain is built from TRBV18 and TRBJ1-6; D is unclear. V was clipped by 6 bases and J by 2 bases, with 8 bases between them. Germline V CDR1 and CDR2: KGHSH, LQKENI. CDR3 length: 14 residues. CDR3 region: CASSEATYNSPLHF. The CDR3 bases are TGTGCCAGCTCCGAAGCTACCTATAATTCACCCCTCCACTTT.

The V gene is TRBV10-3, the J gene TRBJ2-3; tentatively, D is TRBD1 (6 bases). Germline V CDR1 and CDR2: ENHRY, SYGVKD. V shed 6 bases and J shed 0 bases, with 16 bases lying between them. The CDR3 length is 16 residues. CDR3 protein: CAIRTSVDSSTDTQYF. CDR3 DNA sequence: TGTGCCATCAGAACGAGTGTGGACAGTAGCACAGATACGCAGTATTTT.

The chain uses TRBV19 and TRBJ1-2; D unclear. Trimming removed 6 bases at V and 5 bases at J, with 13 bases between. Germline V gene data show CDR1 as LNHDA and CDR2 as SQIVND (reference sequence). The CDR3 consists of 13 residues. DNA for the CDR3: TGTGCCAGTAGCAATCTTCAGGCGTATGGCTACACCTTC. Residues: CASSNLQAYGYTF.

The CDR3, as DNA: TGTGCCAGCAGCTTGTATGGAAACACCATATATTTT. This encodes CASSLYGNTIYF. V and J are TRBV5-6 and TRBJ1-3; no definite D call. This CDR3 spans 12 amino acids. Trimming pared 1 base from V and 3 bases from J, leaving 2 bases between. The germline V gene has CDR1 SGHDT and CDR2 YYEEEE.

This clone was found once. V usage is TRBV9 and J usage is TRBJ1-5; the D gene is possibly TRBD1 (6 bases). CDR3 length: 14 residues. The germline V and J ends were trimmed by 3 bases and 4 bases, with 11 bases remaining between them. Germline loops: CDR1 SGDLS, CDR2 YYNGEE. The CDR3 DNA sequence: TGTGCCAGCAGCGCCACAGGGTCTAATCAGCCCCAGCATTTT. This gives the protein CASSATGSNQPQHF.

There are a few counts of this clone. The V gene is TRBV5-1, the J gene TRBJ1-1; D may be TRBD1 (5 bases). The germline CDR1 and CDR2 sequences are SGHRS and YFSETQ. V dropped 4 bases and J dropped 1 base, with 14 bases sitting between them. This CDR3 region has 15 residues. The CDR3: CASSPRGNGNTEAFF. The CDR3 nucleotides read TGCGCCAGCAGCCCCCGGGGGAACGGGAACACTGAAGCTTTCTTT. Full variable domain (remainder filled in from reference TRBV5-1 and TRBJ1-1): KAGVTQTPRYLIKTRGQQVTLSCSPISGHRSVSWYQQTPGQGLQFLFEYFSETQRNKGNFPGRFSGRQFSNSRSEMNVSTLELGDSALYLCASSPRGNGNTEAFFGQGTRLTVV.

This clone showed up just a few times. This chain uses TRBV6-5 with TRBJ2-7; TRBD1 agrees at 7 bases. CDR3 length equals 14 residues. V lost 6 bases to trimming and J lost 2 bases; unmatched junction nucleotides: 7. Germline values: CDR1 MNHEY, CDR2 SVGAGI. The CDR3 DNA sequence: TGTGCCAGCAGGACGACAGGGAACACCTACGAGCAGTACTTC. Translating gives CASRTTGNTYEQYF.

The chain recombines TRBV2 with TRBJ1-6; TRBD1 is a possible D gene (6 bases). The CDR3 contains 17 residues. CDR1 is SNHLY and CDR2 is FYNNEI in the germline V gene. V was shortened by 4 bases and J by 0 bases, with 13 bases between the two germline ends. The CDR3 DNA reads as TGTGCCAGCAGTGGGGGGGGCGGAAGCTCCTATAATTCACCCCTCCACTTT. It encodes CASSGGGGSSYNSPLHF. Full variable domain (remainder filled in from reference TRBV2 and TRBJ1-6): EPEVTQTPSHQVTQMGQEVILRCVPISNHLYFYWYRQILGQKVEFLVSFYNNEISEKSEIFDDQFSVERPDGSNFTLKIRSTKLEDSAMYFCASSGGGGSSYNSPLHFGNGTRLTVT.